The rows below give T cell receptor beta chains drawn from one sample of a study of T cell clusters in autoimmune cytopenias. TCRdb re-called the multiplex PCR reads and gives one entry per CDR3 protein, without DNA. This sample's clone table lists some 8,400 distinct CDR3 sequences. The sequencing sample was made of peripheral blood. The receptors were gathered from a human donor with an autoimmune cytopenia or autoimmune hepatitis (not recorded which). CDR3s include the opening cysteine and the closing phenylalanine or tryptophan. Size values are once, few and many counts, or a class for expanded clones, and some rows have none.

cdr3_aa: CASSVADSSSYEQYF; cdr3_length: 15; clone_size: NA; j_call: TRBJ2-7; v_call: TRBV9
cdr3_aa: CSARPMVGTEAFF; cdr3_length: 13; clone_size: medium-sized; j_call: TRBJ1-1; v_call: TRBV29-1
cdr3_aa: CSVHTGSTEAFF; cdr3_length: 12; clone_size: medium-sized; j_call: TRBJ1-1; v_call: TRBV29-1
cdr3_aa: CASSPRTSGRHEQFF; cdr3_length: 15; clone_size: NA; j_call: TRBJ2-1; v_call: TRBV13
cdr3_aa: CASSPRGPRRITEAFF; cdr3_length: 16; clone_size: NA; j_call: TRBJ1-1; v_call: TRBV27
cdr3_aa: CASRQTGLDGYTF; cdr3_length: 13; clone_size: NA; j_call: TRBJ1-2; v_call: TRBV12-3/TRBV12-4
cdr3_aa: CASSSYRGQNSPLHF; cdr3_length: 15; clone_size: NA; j_call: TRBJ1-6; v_call: TRBV5-4
cdr3_aa: CASSRGRAGELFF; cdr3_length: 13; clone_size: NA; j_call: TRBJ2-2; v_call: TRBV10-2
cdr3_aa: CASSLRSLAYNSPLHF; cdr3_length: 16; clone_size: NA; j_call: TRBJ1-6; v_call: TRBV12-3/TRBV12-4
cdr3_aa: CSAREGGEDEQFF; cdr3_length: 13; clone_size: medium-sized; j_call: TRBJ2-1; v_call: TRBV20-1
cdr3_aa: CASSLYGLVDDTQYF; cdr3_length: 15; clone_size: medium-sized; j_call: TRBJ2-3; v_call: TRBV5-6
cdr3_aa: CASSPDRVNTEAFF; cdr3_length: 14; clone_size: NA; j_call: TRBJ1-1; v_call: TRBV18
cdr3_aa: CASSDGEKYQPQHF; cdr3_length: 14; clone_size: NA; j_call: TRBJ1-5; v_call: TRBV2
cdr3_aa: CASKGPLSEAFF; cdr3_length: 12; clone_size: NA; j_call: TRBJ1-1; v_call: TRBV10-1
cdr3_aa: CASSPLTANTEAFF; cdr3_length: 14; clone_size: NA; j_call: TRBJ1-1; v_call: TRBV18
cdr3_aa: CASSFGQGGSPLHF; cdr3_length: 14; clone_size: NA; j_call: TRBJ1-6; v_call: TRBV12-3/TRBV12-4
cdr3_aa: CASSQDRGTEAFF; cdr3_length: 13; clone_size: NA; j_call: TRBJ1-1; v_call: TRBV6-1
cdr3_aa: CSAPLAETQYF; cdr3_length: 11; clone_size: medium-sized; j_call: TRBJ2-5; v_call: TRBV20-1